Following are 26 T cell receptor beta chains from one sample sequenced in a study of blood T cell repertoires in COVID-19. Libraries were prepared by immunoSEQ multiplex PCR; TCRdb keeps only in-frame clonotypes and omits some of them. The sample shows more than 150,000 clones, roughly 86% of them seen only once. The sample comprised peripheral blood. The receptors were gathered from a man aged 18 to 35 with acute or convalescent COVID-19.

The chain combines TRBV5-6 with TRBJ2-1, with a tentative D call TRBD1 (6 bases). Germline loops: CDR1 SGHDT, CDR2 YYEEEE. Trimming took off 4 bases at V and 4 bases at J, with 9 bases between the two ends. The CDR3 covers 13 residues. The CDR3 DNA reads as TGTGCCAGCAGCCGGACAGTTTACAATGAGCAGTTCTTC. Residues: CASSRTVYNEQFF. Filled out from reference TRBV5-6 and TRBJ2-1, the complete variable domain reads DAGVTQSPTHLIKTRGQQVTLRCSPKSGHDTVSWYQQALGQGPQFIFQYYEEEERQRGNFPDRFSGHQFPNYSSELNVNALLLGDSALYLCASSRTVYNEQFFGPGTRLTVL.

V usage is TRBV12-3 or TRBV12-4 and J usage is TRBJ2-1; possibly TRBD2 for D (6 bases). Trimming took off 6 bases at V and 8 bases at J, with 11 bases between the two ends. This CDR3 has 12 amino acids. CDR3 sequence: CASREGRDEQFF. CDR3 nucleotide sequence: TGTGCCAGCAGGGAGGGACGGGATGAGCAGTTCTTC.

This clone was observed a handful of times. The chain links TRBV10-2 to TRBJ1-2; D is unclear. Trimming pared 2 bases from V and 8 bases from J, leaving 18 bases between. The length of the CDR3 is 15 residues. CDR1 is WSHSY, CDR2 SAAADI, per germline. As DNA, the CDR3 is TGCGCCAGCAGTGAGGAGGGTGTGAGGCTTGGCGGCTACACCTTC. It specifies CASSEEGVRLGGYTF.

This chain joins TRBV6-2 or TRBV6-3 and TRBJ2-5, with 7 bases aligning to TRBD1. There are 15 residues in the CDR3. Trimming cost V 2 bases and J 1 base; bases outside gene matches: 4. Germline V CDR1 and CDR2: MNHEY, SVGEGT. DNA for the CDR3: TGTGCCAGCAGTTACGGGGACAGAGTCCAAGAGACCCAGTACTTC. Amino acids: CASSYGDRVQETQYF.

This chain joins TRBV7-9 and TRBJ2-1; 7 positions agree with TRBD1. Trimming at V came to 5 bases and at J to 2 bases, leaving 6 bases not matched to a gene. CDR1 is SEHNR, CDR2 FQNEAQ, per germline (reference sequence). The length of the CDR3 is 15 residues. CDR3 in DNA: TGTGCCAGCAGCACCTACAGGGGAACCTACAATGAGCAGTTCTTC. It specifies CASSTYRGTYNEQFF.

V usage is TRBV18 and J usage is TRBJ1-2; 7 bases fit TRBD1. V was pared by 2 bases and J by 2 bases, with 5 bases of the junction left unmatched. The germline CDR1 and CDR2 sequences are KGHSH and LQKENI. This CDR3 region has 15 residues. The CDR3 sequence: CASSPTDRANYGYTF. As DNA, the CDR3 is TGTGCCAGCTCACCAACAGACAGGGCGAACTATGGCTACACCTTC.

The chain combines TRBV30 with TRBJ1-6; D is ambiguous. Between the trimmed V and J ends, which lost 1 base and 5 bases, there was a span of 12 bases. The CDR3 has 15 residues. From germline, CDR1 is GTSNPN and CDR2 SVGIG (reference sequence). CDR3 sequence (DNA): TGTGCCTGGAGTGGTGGAGGTTCGAATAATTCACCCCTCCACTTT. Its protein product is CAWSGGGSNNSPLHF.

The V gene is TRBV24-1, the J gene TRBJ2-1; no definite D call. CDR1 is KGHDR, CDR2 SFDVKD, per germline. V was shortened by 5 bases and J by 4 bases, with 8 bases between the two germline ends. The CDR3 consists of 13 residues. The DNA of the CDR3 is TGTGCCACCAGTGCGTCAGGTTACAATGAGCAGTTCTTC. Translation gives CATSASGYNEQFF.

The chain joins TRBV2 to TRBJ2-3, with D unresolved. Germline V gene lookup returns CDR1 SNHLY and CDR2 FYNNEI. This CDR3 is 13 amino acids long. Trimming removed 6 bases from V and 4 bases from J, with 11 bases in between. CDR3 in DNA: TGTGCCAGCAGGGCAGGCTATTCAGATACGCAGTATTTT. Encoded protein: CASRAGYSDTQYF.

The gene calls are TRBV2 and TRBJ2-7; 12 nucleotides line up with TRBD1. Germline V lookup: CDR1 SNHLY, CDR2 FYNNEI. Trimming cost V 5 bases and J 2 bases; bases outside gene matches: 1. CDR3 length: 14 residues. CDR3 protein: CASSRDRGPYEQYF. Written as DNA, the CDR3 is TGTGCCAGCAGTCGGGACAGGGGGCCCTACGAGCAGTACTTC.

The J gene is TRBJ2-1, the V gene TRBV7-8; D may be TRBD1 (5 bases). V lost 2 bases and J 2 bases, leaving 13 bases between the germline ends. The CDR3 length is 16 residues. From germline, CDR1 is SGHVS and CDR2 FQNEAQ. CDR3 residues: CASSLLSGNTYNEQFF. CDR3 DNA sequence: TGTGCCAGCAGCTTACTATCAGGGAACACCTACAATGAGCAGTTCTTC.

This sequence joins TRBV10-2 and TRBJ1-4; tentatively, D is TRBD1 (6 bases). Deletions cut 6 bases from V and 5 bases from J, with 13 bases between. The CDR3 spans 14 residues. CDR1 WSHSY and CDR2 SAAADI come from the germline V gene. This CDR3 reads CASSAQGENEKLFF. The CDR3 DNA is TGCGCCAGCAGCGCACAGGGAGAGAATGAAAAACTGTTTTTT.

This chain connects TRBV19 to TRBJ1-5; a possible D gene is TRBD1 (5 bases). Germline V gene sequence: CDR1 LNHDA, CDR2 SQIVND (reference sequence). Trimming pared 6 bases from V and 2 bases from J, leaving 11 bases between. The CDR3 loop spans 14 amino acids. CDR3 in DNA: TGTGCCAGTAGCTTAACAGGAGGCAATCAGCCCCAGCATTTT. Translation: CASSLTGGNQPQHF.

This sequence joins TRBV4-1 and TRBJ1-2; D is uncertain. This CDR3 has 16 residues. Looked up from germline, CDR1 is MGHRA and CDR2 is YSYEKL. With 0 bases removed from V and 0 bases from J, the gap between germline ends came to 11 bases. This chain's CDR3 is CASSQDGGVTNYGYTF. Written as DNA, the CDR3 is TGCGCCAGCAGCCAAGATGGTGGAGTTACTAACTATGGCTACACCTTC.

This chain links TRBV7-6 with TRBJ1-4; D is unresolved. V shed 0 bases and J shed 5 bases, with 13 bases lying between them. CDR3 length: 16 amino acids. Germline V lookup: CDR1 SGHVS, CDR2 FNYEAQ. The CDR3 DNA reads as TGTGCCAGCAGCTTAGCGATCAATGGAGCCAATGAAAAACTGTTTTTT. This sequence encodes CASSLAINGANEKLFF.

The J gene is TRBJ2-2, the V gene TRBV5-6, with TRBD1 as a possible D gene (5 bases). Germline assignment: CDR1 SGHDT and CDR2 YYEEEE. V lost 0 bases to trimming and J lost 2 bases, with 11 bases between them. This CDR3 is built from 16 residues. CDR3: CASSLGQTQNTGELFF. The CDR3, as DNA: TGTGCCAGCAGCTTGGGACAGACGCAAAACACCGGGGAGCTGTTTTTT.

The chain recombines TRBV10-3 with TRBJ1-5; 8 bases map to TRBD1. V trimming: 10 bases; J trimming: 1 base; junction bases outside the gene matches: 6. In germline, CDR1 is ENHRY, CDR2 SYGVKD. The CDR3 is 14 amino acids. DNA of the CDR3: TGTGCCACTGGGACAGGTCAGAGCAATCAGCCCCAGCATTTT. Protein: CATGTGQSNQPQHF.

This clone was counted once. V gene TRBV19 combines with J gene TRBJ1-5; D gene uncertain. CDR1 LNHDA and CDR2 SQIVND come from the germline V gene (reference sequence). Trimming pared 6 bases from V and 7 bases from J, leaving 10 bases between. This CDR3 is built from 12 residues. The CDR3 coding sequence is TGTGCCAGTAGGTGGGGAGGCCAGCCCCAGCATTTT. This gives the protein CASRWGGQPQHF.

This sequence joins TRBV7-9 and TRBJ2-5; D gene unclear. Trimming pared 0 bases from V and 0 bases from J, leaving 5 bases between. Germline loops: CDR1 SEHNR, CDR2 FQNEAQ (reference sequence). The CDR3 extends over 14 amino acids. The CDR3 reads CASSLAGNQETQYF. The CDR3 DNA sequence: TGTGCCAGCAGCTTAGCGGGCAACCAAGAGACCCAGTACTTC.

The chain uses TRBV27 and TRBJ1-1; 9 positions agree with TRBD1. The CDR3 is made up of 16 amino acids. Germline V gene data show CDR1 as MNHEY and CDR2 as SMNVEV (reference sequence). V shed 5 bases and J 4 bases; nucleotides not matched to a gene: 11. CDR3 sequence reads: CASSQRSTGGGTEAFF. The CDR3 DNA is TGTGCCAGCAGTCAACGATCCACAGGGGGCGGCACTGAAGCTTTCTTT.

This sequence joins TRBV5-1 and TRBJ2-5; 8 bases agree with TRBD1. With V trimmed by 3 bases and J by 5 bases, 6 bases remained unmatched. The CDR3 loop spans 14 amino acids. Per the germline V gene, CDR1 is SGHRS and CDR2 is YFSETQ. CDR3 coding DNA: TGCGCCAGCAGCTCAATGACAGGGGTTGAGACCCAGTACTTC. Encoded protein: CASSSMTGVETQYF.

The chain is built from TRBV4-1 and TRBJ2-5, with D perhaps TRBD1 (5 bases). The CDR3 is 14 amino acids. Germline CDR1 reads MGHRA; CDR2 reads YSYEKL. Trimming removed 1 base at V and 5 bases at J, with 11 bases between. CDR3 amino acids: CASSQAQGRETQYF. The CDR3 coding sequence is TGCGCCAGCAGCCAAGCTCAGGGCAGGGAGACCCAGTACTTC.

The V and J genes are TRBV19 and TRBJ1-1; 9 nucleotides align to TRBD1. After removal of 6 bases from V and 4 bases from J, the junction contained 9 bases not matched to a gene. CDR3 length: 15 amino acids. Germline CDR1 reads LNHDA; CDR2 reads SQIVND (reference sequence). CDR3 in amino acids: CASRSSGQGPTEAFF. CDR3 DNA sequence: TGTGCCAGTAGGAGTTCGGGACAGGGTCCCACTGAAGCTTTCTTT.

The V gene is TRBV7-3, the J gene TRBJ2-2; no firm D call. Germline V gives CDR1 SGHTA, CDR2 FQGTGA. Trimming shortened V by 2 bases and J by 1 base, and 5 bases separated the two germline ends. The CDR3 is 14 amino acids. In DNA form, the CDR3 reads TGTGCCAGCAGCTTAGATAGGAACACCGGGGAGCTGTTTTTT. It yields the protein CASSLDRNTGELFF.

The V call is TRBV9, the J call TRBJ1-2; 7 bases fit TRBD1. V lost 5 bases and J lost 4; bases outside the gene matches: 2. This CDR3 spans 12 amino acids. Germline V CDR1 and CDR2: SGDLS, YYNGEE. The DNA for the CDR3 is TGTGCCAGCAGGACAGGGAGCTATGGCTACACCTTC. Translated, it gives CASRTGSYGYTF.

The sample holds one count of this clone. This sequence joins TRBV11-3 and TRBJ2-1, with TRBD1 matching over 7 bases. The CDR3 extends over 15 amino acids. The V gene end was trimmed by 1 base and the J gene end by 3 bases; junction bases not matched to a gene: 3. The V gene's germline CDR1 is SGHNT and CDR2 YENEEA. CDR3 region: CASSLGAGGYNEQFF. For the CDR3, the DNA is TGTGCCAGCAGCTTAGGTGCAGGGGGCTACAATGAGCAGTTCTTC.